A selection of T cell receptor beta chains follows, all from one sample in a study of cytomegalovirus exposure and HLA in healthy donors. Libraries were prepared by immunoSEQ multiplex PCR; TCRdb keeps only in-frame clonotypes and omits some of them. Of roughly 140,000 clones in the sample, about 80% were seen once. Sample: PBMCs. These TCRs come from a woman in her sixties or seventies in good health and CMV-seropositive. CDR3s include the opening cysteine and the closing phenylalanine or tryptophan. A D gene is named only where the DNA matches it firmly. Only some rows state a clone size, as once, few, many or a class for expanded clones.

j_call: TRBJ1-1; v_call: TRBV2; d_call: .; clone_size: .; cdr3_nt: TGTGCCAGCAGAAACAGGTACCCTGAAGCTTTCTTT; cdr3_aa: CASRNRYPEAFF
j_call: TRBJ2-3; v_call: TRBV5-4; d_call: .; clone_size: few; cdr3_nt: TGTGCCAGCAGCATTGACTACCGCACAGATACGCAGTATTTT; cdr3_aa: CASSIDYRTDTQYF
j_call: TRBJ1-5; v_call: TRBV5-6; d_call: TRBD1; clone_size: .; cdr3_nt: TGTGCCAGCAGCGGCCGGGACAGCCTGAATCAGCCCCAGCATTTT; cdr3_aa: CASSGRDSLNQPQHF
j_call: TRBJ1-2; v_call: TRBV20-1; d_call: .; clone_size: .; cdr3_nt: TGCAGTGCTACCGGGTCTGTCGGCTACACCTTC; cdr3_aa: CSATGSVGYTF
j_call: TRBJ1-3; v_call: TRBV7-2; d_call: .; clone_size: .; cdr3_nt: TGTGCCAGCAGCCTCGATGGGAGGGGAAACACCATATATTTT; cdr3_aa: CASSLDGRGNTIYF
j_call: TRBJ1-4; v_call: TRBV5-1; d_call: TRBD1; clone_size: once; cdr3_nt: TGCGCCAGCAGCTTGGGACAGGGGGTAAAAAAACTGTTTTTT; cdr3_aa: CASSLGQGVKKLFF
j_call: TRBJ2-7; v_call: TRBV6-6; d_call: TRBD1; clone_size: .; cdr3_nt: TGTGCCAGCAGTCCGAGTCCCGGGACAGGGAACGAGCAGTACTTC; cdr3_aa: CASSPSPGTGNEQYF
j_call: TRBJ1-1; v_call: TRBV19; d_call: .; clone_size: .; cdr3_nt: TGTGCCAGTCACGTTGGGACTTCGAACACTGAAGCTTTCTTT; cdr3_aa: CASHVGTSNTEAFF
j_call: TRBJ2-5; v_call: TRBV4-3; d_call: .; clone_size: .; cdr3_nt: TGCGCCAGCAGCCAAGATCGGGGGGCGACCCAGTACTTC; cdr3_aa: CASSQDRGATQYF
j_call: TRBJ2-1; v_call: TRBV4-3; d_call: TRBD2; clone_size: .; cdr3_nt: TGCGCCAGCGGAGCTGAAGTTGCCTCTAGCGGGAGGGGGGGTGAGCAGTTCTTC; cdr3_aa: CASGAEVASSGRGGEQFF
j_call: TRBJ2-7; v_call: TRBV2; d_call: TRBD2; clone_size: .; cdr3_nt: TGTGCCAGCAGGGGGGCTAGCGGGGCCTACGAGCAGTACTTC; cdr3_aa: CASRGASGAYEQYF
j_call: TRBJ1-5; v_call: TRBV27; d_call: .; clone_size: .; cdr3_nt: TGTGCCAGCAGTTTGGGGAGCCCCAATCAGCCCCAGCATTTT; cdr3_aa: CASSLGSPNQPQHF
j_call: TRBJ2-5; v_call: TRBV30; d_call: .; clone_size: few; cdr3_nt: TGTGCCTGGAGTGATCGAGAGACCCAGTACTTC; cdr3_aa: CAWSDRETQYF
j_call: TRBJ2-6; v_call: TRBV29-1; d_call: TRBD1; clone_size: .; cdr3_nt: TGCAGCGTTCTGGACAGGGATAACTCTGGGGCCAACGTCCTGACTTTC; cdr3_aa: CSVLDRDNSGANVLTF
j_call: TRBJ2-7; v_call: TRBV28; d_call: .; clone_size: .; cdr3_nt: TGTGCCACCTCTCCGGGCTCCTACGAGCAGTACTTC; cdr3_aa: CATSPGSYEQYF
j_call: TRBJ1-5; v_call: TRBV9; d_call: .; clone_size: .; cdr3_nt: TGTGCCAGCAGCGTAGAGGAGGGGAGCAATCAGCCCCAGCATTTT; cdr3_aa: CASSVEEGSNQPQHF
j_call: TRBJ1-5; v_call: TRBV30; d_call: .; clone_size: .; cdr3_nt: TGTGCCTGGAGTAGAGGGGGGGCTGTGAGCAATCAGCCCCAGCATTTT; cdr3_aa: CAWSRGGAVSNQPQHF
j_call: TRBJ2-1; v_call: TRBV7-3; d_call: .; clone_size: .; cdr3_nt: TGTGCCAGCAGCACGGGGACAAACAATGAGCAGTTCTTC; cdr3_aa: CASSTGTNNEQFF
j_call: TRBJ2-3; v_call: TRBV6-5; d_call: TRBD2; clone_size: few; cdr3_nt: TGTGCCAGCAGTCGTGTCAGCGGGAGAACAGATACGCAGTATTTT; cdr3_aa: CASSRVSGRTDTQYF
j_call: TRBJ1-5; v_call: TRBV19; d_call: .; clone_size: few; cdr3_nt: TGTGCCAGTAGTATGGGCAGAAGTCAGCCCCAGCATTTT; cdr3_aa: CASSMGRSQPQHF
j_call: TRBJ2-7; v_call: TRBV28; d_call: .; clone_size: .; cdr3_nt: TGTGCCAGCAGTTTCGGGGGTATTTCCTACGAGCAGTACTTC; cdr3_aa: CASSFGGISYEQYF
j_call: TRBJ2-1; v_call: TRBV2; d_call: .; clone_size: few; cdr3_nt: TGTGCCAGCAGTGATGCGGGAAACCTCTTATACAATGAGCAGTTCTTC; cdr3_aa: CASSDAGNLLYNEQFF
j_call: TRBJ2-7; v_call: TRBV4-2; d_call: TRBD2; clone_size: .; cdr3_nt: TGTGCCAGCAGCCAAGAAGGTGGGACTAGCGTCTCCTACGAGCAGTACTTC; cdr3_aa: CASSQEGGTSVSYEQYF
j_call: TRBJ1-5; v_call: TRBV7-9; d_call: .; clone_size: .; cdr3_nt: TGTGCCAGCAGCTTAGCGCCAGGTCAGCCCCAGCATTTT; cdr3_aa: CASSLAPGQPQHF
j_call: TRBJ1-2; v_call: TRBV28; d_call: TRBD1; clone_size: .; cdr3_nt: TGTGCCAGCAGAAGGGGGCTAGACTATGGCTACACCTTC; cdr3_aa: CASRRGLDYGYTF
j_call: TRBJ2-3; v_call: TRBV6-1; d_call: TRBD2; clone_size: .; cdr3_nt: TGTGCCAGCAGTGAATATAGGACTAGCGGGAGTAGGACAGATACGCAGTATTTT; cdr3_aa: CASSEYRTSGSRTDTQYF
j_call: TRBJ2-7; v_call: TRBV30; d_call: TRBD2; clone_size: .; cdr3_nt: TGTGCCTGGAGAAGAGCGGGAGGGCTCTACGAGCAGTACTTC; cdr3_aa: CAWRRAGGLYEQYF
j_call: TRBJ2-2; v_call: TRBV18; d_call: .; clone_size: .; cdr3_nt: TGTGCCAGCTCACCGCGCCCGACAGGGGCTAGCGGGACAGGGGAGCTGTTTTTT; cdr3_aa: CASSPRPTGASGTGELFF
j_call: TRBJ1-3; v_call: TRBV9; d_call: .; clone_size: .; cdr3_nt: TGTGCCAGCAGCGTAGGCGCGGGCTCTGGAAACACCATATATTTT; cdr3_aa: CASSVGAGSGNTIYF
j_call: TRBJ2-1; v_call: TRBV27; d_call: .; clone_size: .; cdr3_nt: TGTGCCAGCAGTTCCACGGACGGGAACTCCTACAATGAGCAGTTCTTC; cdr3_aa: CASSSTDGNSYNEQFF
j_call: TRBJ2-1; v_call: TRBV27; d_call: TRBD1; clone_size: .; cdr3_nt: TGTGCCAGCAGTCAGGACAGGGGGGGCGATGAGCAGTTCTTC; cdr3_aa: CASSQDRGGDEQFF
j_call: TRBJ1-1; v_call: TRBV11-2; d_call: .; clone_size: .; cdr3_nt: TGTGCCAGCAGCGGAATTAGGAGCACTGAAGCTTTCTTT; cdr3_aa: CASSGIRSTEAFF
j_call: TRBJ2-2; v_call: TRBV6-6; d_call: .; clone_size: .; cdr3_nt: TGTGCCAGCAGTAATACAGGGTACACCGGGGAGCTGTTTTTT; cdr3_aa: CASSNTGYTGELFF
j_call: TRBJ1-1; v_call: TRBV7-2; d_call: .; clone_size: .; cdr3_nt: TGTGCCAGCAGCTTATCTCACAGGACCCCTGAAGCTTTCTTT; cdr3_aa: CASSLSHRTPEAFF
j_call: TRBJ2-7; v_call: TRBV28; d_call: TRBD2; clone_size: once; cdr3_nt: TGTGCCAGCAGAAGGACTAGCGAACACTACGAGCAGTACTTC; cdr3_aa: CASRRTSEHYEQYF
j_call: TRBJ1-1; v_call: TRBV11-3; d_call: TRBD1; clone_size: .; cdr3_nt: TGTGCCAGCAGAACAGGGACAGGGAACACTGAAGCTTTCTTT; cdr3_aa: CASRTGTGNTEAFF
j_call: TRBJ1-5; v_call: TRBV28; d_call: TRBD1; clone_size: .; cdr3_nt: TGTGCCAGCAGTCCAAGACAGGGGGCGGGAGGACAGCCCCAGCATTTT; cdr3_aa: CASSPRQGAGGQPQHF
j_call: TRBJ2-1; v_call: TRBV29-1; d_call: .; clone_size: .; cdr3_nt: TGCAGCGTTCGGTCCGCTCCGAATGAGCAGTTCTTC; cdr3_aa: CSVRSAPNEQFF
j_call: TRBJ1-1; v_call: TRBV2; d_call: TRBD1; clone_size: .; cdr3_nt: TGTGCCAGGGGGACAGTACCGAACACTGAAGCTTCCTTT; cdr3_aa: CARGTVPNTEASF
j_call: TRBJ2-1; v_call: TRBV27; d_call: TRBD2; clone_size: .; cdr3_nt: TGTGCCAGCAGTTTATACGGGAGGGAACAAAATTACAATGAGCAGTTCTTC; cdr3_aa: CASSLYGREQNYNEQFF
j_call: TRBJ2-7; v_call: TRBV15; d_call: TRBD1; clone_size: .; cdr3_nt: TGTGCCACCAGCAGTTTAGGACAGGGGCTCCCCTACGAGCAGTACTTC; cdr3_aa: CATSSLGQGLPYEQYF
j_call: TRBJ2-1; v_call: TRBV29-1; d_call: TRBD2; clone_size: few; cdr3_nt: TGCAGCGTTGTTGGCGGGAGCTCCTACAATGAGCAGTTCTTC; cdr3_aa: CSVVGGSSYNEQFF
j_call: TRBJ2-3; v_call: TRBV28; d_call: TRBD2; clone_size: .; cdr3_nt: TGTGCCAGCAGTCCCCGGCGGGAGGTTCAAGATACGCAGTATTTT; cdr3_aa: CASSPRREVQDTQYF
j_call: TRBJ2-1; v_call: TRBV4-1; d_call: .; clone_size: .; cdr3_nt: TGCGCCAGCAGCCAAGATGCGACGGGAGTTCGCAATGAGCAGTTCTTC; cdr3_aa: CASSQDATGVRNEQFF
j_call: TRBJ1-4; v_call: TRBV19; d_call: .; clone_size: few; cdr3_nt: TGTGCCAGCTACGGGGGACTCCGGGCAACTAATGAAAAACTGTTTTTT; cdr3_aa: CASYGGLRATNEKLFF
j_call: TRBJ2-5; v_call: TRBV10-3; d_call: .; clone_size: .; cdr3_nt: TGTGCCATCAGCACCGACGGACAGTCTCGGGGGACCCAGTACTTC; cdr3_aa: CAISTDGQSRGTQYF
j_call: TRBJ2-1; v_call: TRBV4-1; d_call: TRBD1; clone_size: .; cdr3_nt: TGCGCCAGCATGGGACAGAACCCCGATGAGCAGTTCTTC; cdr3_aa: CASMGQNPDEQFF
j_call: TRBJ2-3; v_call: TRBV4-3; d_call: TRBD1; clone_size: .; cdr3_nt: TGCGCCAGCAGCCAAGATGGGACAGCGCAGTATTTT; cdr3_aa: CASSQDGTAQYF
j_call: TRBJ1-4; v_call: TRBV19; d_call: .; clone_size: .; cdr3_nt: TGTGCCAGTAGTCCCCCCGCCGGCAGCCGACTTCATGAAAAACTGTTTTTT; cdr3_aa: CASSPPAGSRLHEKLFF
j_call: TRBJ1-1; v_call: TRBV5-1; d_call: .; clone_size: .; cdr3_nt: TGCGCCAGCAGGGTAGCGGTGAACACTGAAGCTTTCTTT; cdr3_aa: CASRVAVNTEAFF
j_call: TRBJ2-5; v_call: TRBV11-3; d_call: TRBD1; clone_size: .; cdr3_nt: TGTGCCAGCAGCTTCGACGGACAGGGCCAAGAGACCCAGTACTTC; cdr3_aa: CASSFDGQGQETQYF
j_call: TRBJ2-3; v_call: TRBV28; d_call: .; clone_size: .; cdr3_nt: TGTGCCAGCAGTCCACTCCCCGCAGATACGCAGTATTTT; cdr3_aa: CASSPLPADTQYF